This TCR beta chain was identified during a study of blood T cell repertoires in COVID-19. Background on the study: In each case, the material was cDNA or gDNA derived from T cells, B-cell-depleted T cells, or PBMCs.

The CDR3 is made up of 13 amino acids. Germline CDR1 reads MNHEY; CDR2 reads SMNVEV (reference sequence). The V end was cut by 5 bases, the J end by 8 bases, with 14 bases between. Patients of the Seattle cohort, enrolled during active infection, were followed longitudinally. Authors' analysis steps: Reference gene primer amplification yielded estimated nucleated cell counts. The method was immunoSEQ multiplex PCR; TCRdb's version includes in-frame clones alone and lacks a portion of them. The V and J calls and clone size were taken over from that table, and D and trimming were inferred from the DNA. Here the sample spans almost 400,000 clones, around 87% being singletons.

The J gene is TRBJ2-3, the V gene TRBV27; D remains ambiguous. Sequencing input: peripheral blood. The clonotype was recovered from an older woman with COVID-19, enrolled during active disease. The CDR3 here is CASSGLGGGTQYF. The CDR3 DNA reads TGTGCCAGCAGTGGTCTGGGTGGCGGTACGCAGTATTTT.